The sequence of this TCR beta chain was determined in a study of identical twins. Study observations and caveats: Zero-insertion analyses might be partly confounded by invariant T cells like MAIT and iNKT. Conclusions came from cross-sectional statistical analysis, not from following the same donors.

The cDNA had a unique molecular identifier and a template-switch universal primer site. Each CDR3 protein gets one entry after TCRdb re-called the 5' RACE reads with MiXCR. This sample has a few hundred thousand distinct CDR3 sequences, with more than 9% found just once. V gave up 6 bases and J gave up 4 bases, with 13 bases separating them. The CDR3 length is 13 residues. Germline V gives CDR1 GTSNPN, CDR2 SVGIG (reference sequence). Comment on this clonotype: Its antigen is not identified.

Healthy Caucasians supplied all donations. The data were also submitted as part of a second study, on yellow fever vaccine responses in identical twins.

The J gene is TRBJ2-1, the V gene TRBV30; D not certain. The sequencing input was PBMCs. The receptor was derived from a young woman in good health. The CDR3 DNA reads TGTGCCTGCACACCTGACACATACAATGAGCAGTTCTTC. It is translated as CACTPDTYNEQFF.